This TCR beta chain was identified during a study of T cells in narcolepsy. Study summary: Healthy controls were enrolled alongside patients with narcolepsy type 1 or type 2. Broader study findings: Autoreactive HCRT-specific and TRIB2-specific clonotypes were marked in same-patient CSF-versus-blood CD4+ comparisons. Reportedly, autoreactive clonotypes were serially detected in patients' blood but not controls'. Some memory CD4+ repertoires had no autoreactive clone sequences.

Method: immunoSEQ multiplex PCR; TCRdb's copy keeps in-frame clones and lacks some. The sample holds tens of thousands of clones; around 83% are singletons and the top ten take 0.71%. As for this clone: Its antigen is currently unknown.

The CDR3 runs to 14 residues. The V end lost 3 bases, the J end lost 0 bases, and 8 bases lay between the germline ends. The germline V gene encodes CDR1 KGHSH and CDR2 LQKENI. This receptor was identified in a human donor with narcolepsy. The sample was CD45RA- memory CD4+ T cells from PBMCs. The V gene is TRBV18, the J gene TRBJ1-1; TRBD1 might be the D (6 bases). The CDR3 DNA follows: TGTGCCAGCTCACCGGGGGCGTTGAACACTGAAGCTTTCTTT. Translated: CASSPGALNTEAFF.